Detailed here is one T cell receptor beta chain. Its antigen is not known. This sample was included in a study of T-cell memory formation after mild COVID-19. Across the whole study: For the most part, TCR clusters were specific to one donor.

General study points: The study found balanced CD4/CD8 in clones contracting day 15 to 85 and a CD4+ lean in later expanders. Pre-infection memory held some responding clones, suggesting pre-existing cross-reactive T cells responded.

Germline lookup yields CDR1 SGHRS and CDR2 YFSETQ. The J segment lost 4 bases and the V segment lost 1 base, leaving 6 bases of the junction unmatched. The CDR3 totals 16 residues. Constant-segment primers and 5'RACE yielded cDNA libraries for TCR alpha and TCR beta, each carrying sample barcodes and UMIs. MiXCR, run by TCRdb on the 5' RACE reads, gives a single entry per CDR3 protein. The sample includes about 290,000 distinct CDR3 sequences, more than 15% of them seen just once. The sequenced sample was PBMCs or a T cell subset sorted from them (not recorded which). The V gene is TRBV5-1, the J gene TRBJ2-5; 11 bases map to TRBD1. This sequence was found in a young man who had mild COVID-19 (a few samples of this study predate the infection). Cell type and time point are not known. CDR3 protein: CASSLIGQGAGETQYF. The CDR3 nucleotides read TGCGCCAGCAGCTTGATCGGACAGGGGGCGGGAGAGACCCAGTACTTC.